The 21 T cell receptor beta chains below were found in one sample sequenced in a study of cytomegalovirus exposure and HLA in healthy donors (dated by TCRdb to about 2017). Receptors were amplified or captured by the immunoSEQ multiplex PCR assay. The multiplex PCR relied on a mix of 60 forward primers for TCR Vbeta segments and 13 reverse primers for TCR Jbeta segments. TCRdb stores this immuneACCESS table with in-frame sequences only. Part of the clones is absent; in the studies checked, under half of the shortfall reflects unresolved V genes, and no reason is known for the rest. This sample has nearly 200,000 clones in its table, and roughly four fifths of those were observed once. About 0.092% of the sample is in the top ten clones. The source material was PBMCs. Every receptor here comes from a boy between 2 and 10 years old in good health and CMV-seronegative.

The chain links TRBV13 to TRBJ1-2; D not resolved. Germline V gene lookup returns CDR1 PRHDT and CDR2 FYEKMQ (reference sequence). With 5 bases removed from V and 2 bases from J, the gap between germline ends came to 18 bases. This CDR3 spans 16 amino acids. CDR3: CASSPVFGESNYGYTF. Written as DNA, the CDR3 is TGTGCCAGCAGCCCAGTCTTCGGGGAGTCAAACTATGGCTACACCTTC. Full variable domain (missing parts from reference TRBV13 and TRBJ1-2): AAGVIQSPRHLIKEKRETATLKCYPIPRHDTVYWYQQGPGQDPQFLISFYEKMQSDKGSIPDRFSAQQFSDYHSELNMSSLELGDSALYFCASSPVFGESNYGYTFGSGTRLTVV.

The V call is TRBV7-2, the J call TRBJ2-7; 11 bases align to TRBD2. J lost 2 bases, V lost 2 bases, and 11 bases had no gene match. CDR3 size: 18 residues. Germline V CDR1 and CDR2: SGHTA, FQGNSA. CDR3 DNA sequence: TGTGCCAGCAGCTTAAGGTGGGGACTAGCGGCCCTTACCTACGAGCAGTACTTC. Translating it yields CASSLRWGLAALTYEQYF.

This sequence joins TRBV5-1 and TRBJ2-5; tentatively, D is TRBD1 (5 bases). The CDR3 consists of 13 residues. V was shortened by 2 bases and J by 4 bases, with 9 bases between the two germline ends. In germline, CDR1 is SGHRS, CDR2 YFSETQ. The chain's CDR3 is CASSFQGLETQYF. CDR3 sequence (DNA): TGCGCCAGCAGCTTTCAGGGTTTAGAGACCCAGTACTTC.

The J gene is TRBJ1-2, the V gene TRBV27; 7 bases line up with TRBD1. The junction had 9 bases not matched to a gene; V was cut back by 8 bases and J by 12 bases. This CDR3 region has 11 residues. CDR1 and CDR2 (germline): MNHEY, SMNVEV (reference sequence). The CDR3 DNA is TGTGCCAGCGGGGCAGGGGGTGGAAACACCTTC. Its protein is CASGAGGGNTF.

This clone occurred once. The CDR3 bases are TGTGCCAGCAGCTTGGGCGACCTAGCGGCCCAAGAGACCCAGTACTTC. Protein product: CASSLGDLAAQETQYF. V gene TRBV5-4 combines with J gene TRBJ2-5; TRBD2 agrees at 7 bases. The J segment lost 1 base and the V segment lost 0 bases, leaving 6 bases of the junction unmatched. The CDR3 sequence is 16 residues long. In germline, CDR1 is SGHNT, CDR2 YYREEE (reference sequence).

With respect to this clone: Other DNA sequences in the sample encode the same CDR3. V is TRBV15 and J is TRBJ1-1; D is ambiguous. Trimming left V 0 bases short and J 2 bases short, with 4 bases between. The germline V gene has CDR1 LNHNV and CDR2 YYDKDF (reference sequence). The CDR3 runs to 13 residues. The CDR3 DNA is TGTGCCACCAGCAGAGAGCGCAACACTGAAGCTTTCTTT. It yields the protein CATSRERNTEAFF.

The V gene is TRBV18, the J gene TRBJ2-7; tentative D call: TRBD1 (6 bases). The CDR3 has 14 residues. V was cut by 4 bases and J by 0 bases, with 10 bases left in between. Germline-derived CDR1 and CDR2 are KGHSH and LQKENI. The CDR3 DNA follows: TGTGCCAGCTCACAGAGGGACACCTCCTACGAGCAGTACTTC. Its protein is CASSQRDTSYEQYF.

The J gene is TRBJ2-3, the V gene TRBV19, with D unclear. V was clipped by 1 base and J by 0 bases, with 8 bases between them. This CDR3 has 15 residues. The germline V gene encodes CDR1 LNHDA and CDR2 SQIVND (reference sequence). This CDR3 is CASSIGGSSTDTQYF. For the CDR3, the DNA is TGTGCCAGTAGTATAGGAGGTTCTAGCACAGATACGCAGTATTTT.

The V gene is TRBV5-4, the J gene TRBJ2-1; TRBD2 aligns across 9 bases. V shed 4 bases, J shed 3 bases, and the junction held 5 bases outside the gene matches. The CDR3 has 15 residues. Germline-derived CDR1 and CDR2 are SGHNT and YYREEE (reference sequence). The DNA for the CDR3 is TGTGCCAGCAGCCCGGGACTAGCCTACTACAATGAGCAGTTCTTC. Translated, it gives CASSPGLAYYNEQFF. The whole variable domain, filled in from reference TRBV5-4 and TRBJ2-1, reads ETGVTQSPTHLIKTRGQQVTLRCSSQSGHNTVSWYQQALGQGPQFIFQYYREEENGRGNFPPRFSGLQFPNYSSELNVNALELDDSALYLCASSPGLAYYNEQFFGPGTRLTVL.

The rearrangement joins TRBV2 to TRBJ1-1; D unclear. V gave up 6 bases and J gave up 7 bases, with 15 bases separating them. This CDR3 contains 13 residues. Germline V gives CDR1 SNHLY, CDR2 FYNNEI. CDR3 region: CASSDEGHSEAFF. The DNA of the CDR3 is TGTGCCAGCAGCGACGAGGGCCACAGTGAAGCTTTCTTT.

CDR3: CASSGRTGLYEQYF. Written as DNA, the CDR3 is TGTGCCAGCAGCGGCCGGACAGGCCTCTACGAGCAGTACTTC. The chain carries TRBV7-8 and TRBJ2-7, with 7 bases aligning to TRBD1. Germline V gives CDR1 SGHVS, CDR2 FQNEAQ. This CDR3 is built from 14 residues. The V gene end was trimmed by 5 bases and the J gene end by 3 bases; junction bases not matched to a gene: 7.

This rearrangement joins TRBV4-1 to TRBJ1-4, with 7 nucleotides matching TRBD1. The V segment lost 1 base and the J segment 3 bases; nucleotides outside the gene matches: 2. The germline CDR1 and CDR2 sequences are MGHRA and YSYEKL. The CDR3 spans 15 residues. The CDR3 region is CASSQGDRSNEKLFF. In DNA form, the CDR3 reads TGCGCCAGCAGCCAAGGGGACAGATCTAATGAAAAACTGTTTTTT.

The chain has TRBV6-5 and TRBJ1-1, with 7 bases matching TRBD1. The length of the CDR3 is 14 residues. Trimming at V came to 2 bases and at J to 4 bases, leaving 4 bases not matched to a gene. The germline V gene has CDR1 MNHEY and CDR2 SVGAGI. The CDR3 DNA reads as TGTGCCAGCAGTTACCTAACAGGGGCCACTGAAGCTTTCTTT. Its protein is CASSYLTGATEAFF.

J is TRBJ1-6 and V is TRBV6-1, with D perhaps TRBD1 (6 bases). The length of the CDR3 is 15 residues. Between the trimmed V and J ends, which lost 4 bases and 6 bases, there was a span of 13 bases. In germline, CDR1 is MNHNS, CDR2 SASEGT. The CDR3 DNA sequence: TGTGCCAGCAGTGTTTCCCAGGGGCGTAATTCACCCCTCCACTTT. The encoded protein is CASSVSQGRNSPLHF.

To note about this clone: A read error may account for a junction end that differs from germline. The chain links TRBV6-6 to TRBJ2-7, with D uncertain. The CDR3 length is 11 residues. From germline, CDR1 is MNHNY and CDR2 SVGAGI (reference sequence). CDR3 DNA sequence: TGTGCCAGCAGTCACTCCTACGAGCAGTACTTC. Its translation is CASSHSYEQYF.

The rearrangement uses TRBV5-1 and TRBJ2-7; D might be TRBD2 (5 bases). Trimming shortened V by 4 bases and J by 5 bases, and 16 bases separated the two germline ends. The CDR3 spans 14 residues. Germline values: CDR1 SGHRS, CDR2 YFSETQ. Here the CDR3 DNA reads TGCGCCAGCAGCACGGATCTTTTCGGGGACGAGCAGTACTTC. The encoded protein is CASSTDLFGDEQYF.

The chain joins TRBV9 to TRBJ1-2; TRBD1 matches 8 bases. Germline V gives CDR1 SGDLS, CDR2 YYNGEE. Trimming took 4 bases from V and 3 from J; bases not matched to a gene: 14. The CDR3 covers 17 residues. The CDR3 bases are TGTGCCAGCAGCAACTCCCGGACAGGGAGTACGGACTATGGCTACACCTTC. It specifies CASSNSRTGSTDYGYTF.

The V gene is TRBV4-3, the J gene TRBJ1-3; D call uncertain. The germline V gene encodes CDR1 LGHNA and CDR2 YSLEER. The V end was cut by 0 bases, the J end by 0 bases, with 12 bases between. CDR3 size: 17 residues. The CDR3 sequence is CASSQDLGGSSGNTIYF. The CDR3 region has the DNA TGCGCCAGCAGCCAAGATCTTGGCGGGTCCTCTGGAAACACCATATATTTT.

This rearrangement joins TRBV7-3 to TRBJ2-7; maybe TRBD2 (6 bases). Germline values: CDR1 SGHTA, CDR2 FQGTGA. V lost 5 bases to trimming and J lost 2 bases, with 10 bases between them. The CDR3 is 13 amino acids. CDR3: CASSQGLTYEQYF. CDR3 nucleotide sequence: TGTGCCAGCAGCCAAGGACTAACCTACGAGCAGTACTTC.

The V call is TRBV6-1, the J call TRBJ1-2; 8 bases map to TRBD1. The J segment lost 3 bases and the V segment lost 4 bases, leaving 7 bases of the junction unmatched. The V gene's germline CDR1 is MNHNS and CDR2 SASEGT. The CDR3 has 15 residues. The CDR3 DNA reads TGTGCCAGCAGTGTTCGGACAGGGTTTCACTATGGCTACACCTTC. Protein sequence: CASSVRTGFHYGYTF.

CDR3: CASSFGGRYVTYNEQFF. The DNA for the CDR3 is TGTGCCAGCAGCTTTGGAGGACGGTACGTGACCTACAATGAGCAGTTCTTC. V gene TRBV7-6 combines with J gene TRBJ2-1, with D perhaps matching TRBD2 (5 bases). The germline V and J ends were trimmed by 3 bases and 2 bases, with 17 bases remaining between them. The CDR3 is 17 residues long. Germline-derived CDR1 and CDR2 are SGHVS and FNYEAQ.